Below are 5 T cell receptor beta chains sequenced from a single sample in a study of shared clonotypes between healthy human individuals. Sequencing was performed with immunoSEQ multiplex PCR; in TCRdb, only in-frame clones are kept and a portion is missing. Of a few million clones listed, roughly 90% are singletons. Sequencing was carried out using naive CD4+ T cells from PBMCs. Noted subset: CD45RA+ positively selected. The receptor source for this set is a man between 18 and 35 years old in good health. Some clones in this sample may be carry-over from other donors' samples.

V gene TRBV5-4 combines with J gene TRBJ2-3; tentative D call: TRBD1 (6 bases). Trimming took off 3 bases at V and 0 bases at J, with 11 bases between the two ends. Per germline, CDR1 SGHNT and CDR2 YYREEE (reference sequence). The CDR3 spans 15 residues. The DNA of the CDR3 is TGTGCCAGCAGCTCCGGACAGCCTAGCACAGATACGCAGTATTTT. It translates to CASSSGQPSTDTQYF.

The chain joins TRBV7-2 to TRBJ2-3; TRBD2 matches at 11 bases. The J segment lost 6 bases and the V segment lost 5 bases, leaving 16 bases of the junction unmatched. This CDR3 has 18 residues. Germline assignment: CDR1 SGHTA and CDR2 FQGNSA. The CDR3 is CASSPRRPTSGIADTQYF. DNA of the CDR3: TGTGCCAGCAGCCCGCGGAGACCGACTAGCGGGATAGCGGATACGCAGTATTTT.

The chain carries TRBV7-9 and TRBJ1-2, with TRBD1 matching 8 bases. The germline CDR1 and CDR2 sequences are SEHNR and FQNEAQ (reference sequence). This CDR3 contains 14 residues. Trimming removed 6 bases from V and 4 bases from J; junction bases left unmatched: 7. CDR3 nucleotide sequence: TGTGCCAGCAGTATGCAGGGGGCGACCTATGGCTACACCTTC. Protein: CASSMQGATYGYTF.

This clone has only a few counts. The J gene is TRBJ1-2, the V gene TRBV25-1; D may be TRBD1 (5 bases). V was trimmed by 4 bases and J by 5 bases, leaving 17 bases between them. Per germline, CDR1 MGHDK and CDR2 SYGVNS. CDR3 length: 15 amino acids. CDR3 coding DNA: TGTGCCAGCAGTGCGTTACGGGGCGCAGGATATGGCTACACCTTC. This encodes CASSALRGAGYGYTF.

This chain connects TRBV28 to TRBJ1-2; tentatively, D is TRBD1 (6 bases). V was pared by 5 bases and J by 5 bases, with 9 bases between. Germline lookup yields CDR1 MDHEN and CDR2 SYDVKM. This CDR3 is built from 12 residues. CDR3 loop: CASSPGEYGYTF. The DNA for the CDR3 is TGTGCCAGCAGTCCAGGGGAATATGGCTACACCTTC.